This T cell receptor (beta chain) originates from a study of cytomegalovirus exposure and HLA in healthy donors. This table comes from immunoSEQ multiplex PCR, and its TCRdb copy is limited to in-frame clones, with some not included. There are 92,000 or so clones in the sample; 96% occur only once, and roughly 0.82% lies in the top ten. Study-level results: The CMV antigen specificity of a few CMV-associated chains was confirmed through in vitro analysis. The study listed 164 cytomegalovirus-associated TCR beta chains.

About this clone: Its target is not known.

The material sequenced was PBMCs. This TCR derives from a man younger than 30 in good health and CMV-seronegative.

CDR3 residues: CASSSGLAGSAYEQYF. The DNA of the CDR3 is TGTGCCAGCAGCTCCGGACTAGCGGGTTCCGCTTACGAGCAGTACTTC. The chain has TRBV5-4 and TRBJ2-7, with 11 bases identical to TRBD2. This CDR3 has 16 residues. V gave up 3 bases and J gave up 4 bases; unmatched junction bases: 9. CDR1 and CDR2 (germline): SGHNT, YYREEE (reference sequence).